This T cell receptor (beta chain) was found in a study of shared clonotypes between healthy human individuals. About the research overall: The plates for each donor numbered three CD4 naive, three CD4 memory, two CD8 naive and one CD8 memory.

Assay execution proceeded at the deep level. Profiled with immunoSEQ multiplex PCR; TCRdb holds only in-frame clones, not every one. The sample lists approximately 2,000,000 clones, 80% to 95% occurring once. Naivety among CD8 cells was defined by CD45RO negativity and positive CCR7 selection, thereby excluding terminally differentiated effector memory CD45RA+ cells. The donors, all of them Caucasian adults, lived in Nashville, Tennessee. This CDR3 is 15 amino acids long. Germline V CDR1 and CDR2: MNHEY, SMNVEV (reference sequence). Deletions cut 5 bases from V and 7 bases from J, with 18 bases between.

The source material was naive CD8+ T cells from PBMCs. The chain is built from TRBV27 and TRBJ2-1; the D call may be TRBD1 or TRBD2 (7 bases each). The receptor comes from a man between 18 and 29 years old in good health. Some clones in this sample may be carry-over from other donors' samples. This chain's CDR3 is CASSPLTGRENEQFF. In nucleotides, the CDR3 is TGTGCCAGCAGTCCTCTGACAGGGAGGGAGAATGAGCAGTTCTTC.